Listed below are T cell receptor beta chains from one sample, sequenced in a study of kidney transplant recipient with SARS-CoV-2 infection. MiXCR, applied by TCRdb to the reads, yields one record per CDR3 protein. The sample yields fewer than 250,000 distinct CDR3 sequences, around 30% seen once. The material sequenced was a blood sample, taken at baseline and on day 111 from a kidney transplant recipient. All receptors derive from a male patient between 25 and 39 years old who had COVID-19 and was a kidney transplant recipient. Some T cells may be provided by the graft donor. The CDR3 runs from the conserved cysteine through the conserved F or W. Clone size appears in some rows only: once, few, many, or a class for an expanded clone.

clone size	V gene	CDR3 protein
many	TRBV5-6	CASSFLSQGETEAFF
few	TRBV6-5	CASRMGGSGANVLTF
NA	TRBV3-1	CASSENDPISGLTGELSF
many	TRBV4-1	CASSQSPTGTFRGTGELFF
many	TRBV20-1	CSACTTGPVMGNQPQHF
many	TRBV7-8	CASSKKPFTRKTYGYTF
many	TRBV5-5	CASSLVGLAAEWDHEQYF
few	TRBV4-2	CASSQAGTSGRASGIQYF
many	TRBV4-2	CASSQDQDSNEQFF
many	TRBV28	CASSLLGAAGTEAFF
NA	TRBV12-3/TRBV12-4	CASNLLSMNSGANVLTF
many	TRBV3-1	CASSPAGTGAKNIYGYTF
NA	TRBV7-6	CASSLGAGSEQFF
NA	TRBV29-1	CSADIGLVRFF
many	TRBV12-3/TRBV12-4	CASSPQGIGEKLFF
many	TRBV29-1	CSVVPGDYNEQFF
many	TRBV6-5	CASSYTPTWRGGNTIYF
NA	TRBV6-4	CASGPQRTGGTGELFF
many	TRBV28	CASSAGTGFAPEAFF
many	TRBV15	CATSRGETSDHNEQFF
many	TRBV5-4	CASSIGQMNTEAFF
NA	TRBV7-9	CASSLTSNEQFF
NA	TRBV2	CASSEFPGSSYNEQSF
many	TRBV3-1	CASSRPVPISGLTGELFF
many	TRBV19	CASSPGTGRTEAFF
many	TRBV11-3	CASSFSTGQYEQYF
many	TRBV3-1	CASSQAQGDTEAFF
many	TRBV4-1	CASSQDPTSSTQYF
many	TRBV7-9	CASSSHRGRNTEAFF
many	TRBV20-1	CSASSTIRYEQYF
many	TRBV11-1	CASSQPYKAGKTYGYTF
NA	TRBV5-4	CANMCCVPGKAYGYTF
many	TRBV19	CASRLSDRVSYEQYF
NA	TRBV6-5	CASTVWVNTEAFF
few	TRBV2	CASIPSSYNEQFF
few	TRBV20-1	CSAQTGLNTGELFF
many	TRBV30	CAWGCVRYRKTYGYTF
many	TRBV20-1	CSARALGGNYGYTF
many	TRBV18	CASSPPPAENTGELFF
many	TRBV5-1	CASSRQFANTGELFF
many	TRBV12-2	CASPPGGVMGNSPLHF
many	TRBV6-5	CASSYSAVGPGGAGNYGYTF
many	TRBV19	CASSRVGTDNSPLHF
medium-sized	TRBV18	CASRRGDEQYF
many	TRBV5-5	CASSLYRQDNTGELFF
NA	TRBV3-1	CASSLKVPISFSETQRF
many	TRBV12-3/TRBV12-4	CASSLVGGGLSQPQHF
few	TRBV5-1	CASSWGLAVTDTQYF
many	TRBV7-2	CASSLWVAYEQYF
many	TRBV3-1	CASSYASPISIRTEAFF
many	TRBV27	CASSLTVGQPQHF
few	TRBV6-6	CASSRNLGGRKTYGYTF
NA	TRBV2	CASSARAGQETQYF
many	TRBV7-2	CASSGWAGLSSYNSPLHF
many	TRBV5-1	CASSLHRRNTGELFF
NA	TRBV5-4	CASTRRGADGYTF
NA	TRBV5-4	CASSLLAGGPRYNEQFF